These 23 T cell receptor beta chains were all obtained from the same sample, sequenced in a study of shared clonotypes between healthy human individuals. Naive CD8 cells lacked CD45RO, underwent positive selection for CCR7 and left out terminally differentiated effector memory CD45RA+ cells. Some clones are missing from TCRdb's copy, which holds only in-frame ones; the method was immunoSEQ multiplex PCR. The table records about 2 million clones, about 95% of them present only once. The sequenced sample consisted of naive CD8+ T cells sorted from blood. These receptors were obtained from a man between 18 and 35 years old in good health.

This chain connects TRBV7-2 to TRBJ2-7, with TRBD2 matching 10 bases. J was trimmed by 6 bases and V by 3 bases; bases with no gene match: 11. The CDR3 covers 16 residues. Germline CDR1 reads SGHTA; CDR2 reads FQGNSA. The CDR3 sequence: CASSFPLLAGEVEQYF. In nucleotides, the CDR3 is TGTGCCAGCAGCTTCCCCCTGCTAGCGGGAGAGGTCGAGCAGTACTTC.

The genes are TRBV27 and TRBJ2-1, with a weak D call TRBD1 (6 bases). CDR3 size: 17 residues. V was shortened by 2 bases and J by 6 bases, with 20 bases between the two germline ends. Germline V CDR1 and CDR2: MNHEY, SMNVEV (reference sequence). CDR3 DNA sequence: TGTGCCAGCAGTTTAAGTCTCGGGACACGTTTTGGCAATGAGCAGTTCTTC. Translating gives CASSLSLGTRFGNEQFF.

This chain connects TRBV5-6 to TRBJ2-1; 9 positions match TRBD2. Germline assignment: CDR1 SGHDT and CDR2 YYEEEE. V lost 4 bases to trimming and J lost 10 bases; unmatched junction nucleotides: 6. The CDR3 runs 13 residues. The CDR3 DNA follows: TGTGCCAGCAGCCCCTCCGGACTAGCGGAGCAGTTCTTC. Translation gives CASSPSGLAEQFF. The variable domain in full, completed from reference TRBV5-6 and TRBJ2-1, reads DAGVTQSPTHLIKTRGQQVTLRCSPKSGHDTVSWYQQALGQGPQFIFQYYEEEERQRGNFPDRFSGHQFPNYSSELNVNALLLGDSALYLCASSPSGLAEQFFGPGTRLTVL.

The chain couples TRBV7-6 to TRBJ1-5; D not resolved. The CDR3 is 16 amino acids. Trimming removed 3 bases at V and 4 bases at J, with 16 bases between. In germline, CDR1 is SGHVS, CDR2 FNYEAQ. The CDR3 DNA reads TGTGCCAGCAGCTTGGACCCCCCTAGATTGAATCAGCCCCAGCATTTT. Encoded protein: CASSLDPPRLNQPQHF.

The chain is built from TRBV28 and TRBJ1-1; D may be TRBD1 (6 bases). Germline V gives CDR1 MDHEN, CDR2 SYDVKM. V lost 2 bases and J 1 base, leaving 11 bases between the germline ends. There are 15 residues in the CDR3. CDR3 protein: CASSLQGSRNTEAFF. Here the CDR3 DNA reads TGTGCCAGCAGTTTACAGGGGAGTCGGAACACTGAAGCTTTCTTT.

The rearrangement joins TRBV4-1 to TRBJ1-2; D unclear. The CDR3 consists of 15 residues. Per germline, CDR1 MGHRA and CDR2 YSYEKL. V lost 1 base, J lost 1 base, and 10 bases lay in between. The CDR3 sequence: CASSQVQTDNYGYTF. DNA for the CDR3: TGCGCCAGCAGCCAAGTTCAGACGGATAACTATGGCTACACCTTC.

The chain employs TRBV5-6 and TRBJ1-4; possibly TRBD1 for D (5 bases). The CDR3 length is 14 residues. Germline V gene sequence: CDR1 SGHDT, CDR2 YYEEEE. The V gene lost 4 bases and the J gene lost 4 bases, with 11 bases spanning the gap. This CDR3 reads CASSPDTINEKLFF. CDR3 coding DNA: TGTGCCAGCAGCCCGGACACAATTAATGAAAAACTGTTTTTT.

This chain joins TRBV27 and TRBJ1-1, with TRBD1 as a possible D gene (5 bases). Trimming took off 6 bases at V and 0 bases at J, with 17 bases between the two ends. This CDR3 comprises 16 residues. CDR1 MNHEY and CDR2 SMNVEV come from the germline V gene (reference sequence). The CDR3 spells CASSAGGEWLNTEAFF. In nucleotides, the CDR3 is TGTGCCAGCAGCGCGGGGGGGGAATGGTTGAACACTGAAGCTTTCTTT.

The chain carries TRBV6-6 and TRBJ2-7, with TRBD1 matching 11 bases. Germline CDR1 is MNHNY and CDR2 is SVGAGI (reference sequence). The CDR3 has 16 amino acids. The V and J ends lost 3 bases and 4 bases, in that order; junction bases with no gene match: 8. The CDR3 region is CASSYGIGTGGYEQYF. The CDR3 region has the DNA TGTGCCAGCAGTTATGGAATCGGGACAGGGGGATACGAGCAGTACTTC.

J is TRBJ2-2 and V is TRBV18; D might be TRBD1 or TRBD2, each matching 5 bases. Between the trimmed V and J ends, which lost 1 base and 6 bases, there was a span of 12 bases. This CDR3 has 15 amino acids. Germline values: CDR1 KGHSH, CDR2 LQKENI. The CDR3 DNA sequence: TGTGCCAGCTCACCACTCGGGGCCCCAGCCGGGGAGCTGTTTTTT. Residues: CASSPLGAPAGELFF. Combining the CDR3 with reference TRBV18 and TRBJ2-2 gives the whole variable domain NAGVMQNPRHLVRRRGQEARLRCSPMKGHSHVYWYRQLPEEGLKFMVYLQKENIIDESGMPKERFSAEFPKEGPSILRIQQVVRGDSAAYFCASSPLGAPAGELFFGEGSRLTVL.

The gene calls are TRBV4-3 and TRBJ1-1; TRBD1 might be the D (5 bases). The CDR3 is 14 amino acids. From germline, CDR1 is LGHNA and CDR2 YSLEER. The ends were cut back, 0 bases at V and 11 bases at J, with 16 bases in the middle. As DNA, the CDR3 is TGCGCCAGCAGCCAAGACCGACAGCTACCGGGGGCTTTCTTT. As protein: CASSQDRQLPGAFF.

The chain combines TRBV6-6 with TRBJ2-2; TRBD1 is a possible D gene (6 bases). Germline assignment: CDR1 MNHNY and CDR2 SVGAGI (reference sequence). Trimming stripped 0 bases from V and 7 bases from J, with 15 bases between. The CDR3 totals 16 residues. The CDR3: CASSYSISYRVGELFF. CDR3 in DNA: TGTGCCAGCAGTTACTCGATATCATACAGGGTCGGGGAGCTGTTTTTT.

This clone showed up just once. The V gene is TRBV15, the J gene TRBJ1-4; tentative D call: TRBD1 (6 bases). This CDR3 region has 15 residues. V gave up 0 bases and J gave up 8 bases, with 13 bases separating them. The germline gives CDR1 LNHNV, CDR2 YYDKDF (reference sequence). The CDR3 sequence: CATSRENRDAEKLFF. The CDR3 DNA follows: TGTGCCACCAGCAGAGAGAACAGGGATGCAGAAAAACTGTTTTTT.

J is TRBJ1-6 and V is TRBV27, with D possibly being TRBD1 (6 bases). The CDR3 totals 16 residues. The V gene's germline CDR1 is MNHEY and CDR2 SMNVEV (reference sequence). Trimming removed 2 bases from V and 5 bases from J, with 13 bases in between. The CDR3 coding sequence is TGTGCCAGCAGTTTAGGGTGGGGGGCAAATAATTCACCCCTCCACTTT. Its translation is CASSLGWGANNSPLHF.

CDR3 sequence reads: CAVDRGKMNTEAFF. The DNA for the CDR3 is TGTGCCGTGGATCGGGGGAAAATGAACACTGAAGCTTTCTTT. The chain employs TRBV6-6 and TRBJ1-1; a weak D match, TRBD1 (5 bases). Germline V gene sequence: CDR1 MNHNY, CDR2 SVGAGI (reference sequence). V was pared by 11 bases and J by 0 bases, with 16 bases between. The CDR3 has 14 amino acids.

CDR3 sequence reads: CASWDRGLETQYF. The DNA of the CDR3 is TGTGCCAGCTGGGACAGGGGGCTTGAGACCCAGTACTTC. V usage is TRBV5-6 and J usage is TRBJ2-5; 12 bases map to TRBD1. Germline V gene lookup returns CDR1 SGHDT and CDR2 YYEEEE. V gave up 7 bases and J gave up 5 bases; unmatched junction bases: 3. CDR3 length: 13 residues.

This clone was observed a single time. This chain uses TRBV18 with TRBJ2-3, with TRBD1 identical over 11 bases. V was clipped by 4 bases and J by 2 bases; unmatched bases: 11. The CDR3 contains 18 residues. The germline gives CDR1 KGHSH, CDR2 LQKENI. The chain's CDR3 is CASSLGQGAPLYTDTQYF. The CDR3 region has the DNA TGTGCCAGCTCACTCGGACAGGGGGCACCTCTCTACACAGATACGCAGTATTTT.

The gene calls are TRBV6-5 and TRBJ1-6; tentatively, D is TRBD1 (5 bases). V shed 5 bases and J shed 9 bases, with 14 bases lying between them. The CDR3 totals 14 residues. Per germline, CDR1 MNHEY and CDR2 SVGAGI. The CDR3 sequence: CASSAVGDPSPLHF. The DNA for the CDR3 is TGTGCCAGCAGTGCCGTGGGGGACCCTTCACCCCTCCACTTT.

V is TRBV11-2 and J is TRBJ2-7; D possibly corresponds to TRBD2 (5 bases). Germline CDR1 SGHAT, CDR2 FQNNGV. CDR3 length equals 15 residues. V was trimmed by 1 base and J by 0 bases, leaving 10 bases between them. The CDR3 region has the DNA TGTGCCAGCAGCTTAGGGGTGGACTTCTCCTACGAGCAGTACTTC. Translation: CASSLGVDFSYEQYF.

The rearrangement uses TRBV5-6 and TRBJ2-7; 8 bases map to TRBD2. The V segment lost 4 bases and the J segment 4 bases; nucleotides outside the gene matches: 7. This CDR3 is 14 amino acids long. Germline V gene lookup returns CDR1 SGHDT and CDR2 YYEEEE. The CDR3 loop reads CASSPGLGDYEQYF. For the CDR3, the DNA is TGTGCCAGCAGCCCGGGACTAGGGGATTACGAGCAGTACTTC.

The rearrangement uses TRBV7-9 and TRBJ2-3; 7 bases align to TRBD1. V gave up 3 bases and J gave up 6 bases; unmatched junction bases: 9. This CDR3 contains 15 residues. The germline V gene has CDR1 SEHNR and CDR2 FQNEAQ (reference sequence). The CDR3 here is CASSFLDRTGDTQYF. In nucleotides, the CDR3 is TGTGCCAGCAGCTTTTTGGACAGGACGGGGGATACGCAGTATTTT.

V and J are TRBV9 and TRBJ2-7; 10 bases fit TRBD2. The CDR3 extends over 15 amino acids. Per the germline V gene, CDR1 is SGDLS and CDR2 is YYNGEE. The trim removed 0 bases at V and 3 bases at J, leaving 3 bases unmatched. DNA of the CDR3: TGTGCCAGCAGCGTAGAGGCTAGCGGGGGCTACGAGCAGTACTTC. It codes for CASSVEASGGYEQYF.

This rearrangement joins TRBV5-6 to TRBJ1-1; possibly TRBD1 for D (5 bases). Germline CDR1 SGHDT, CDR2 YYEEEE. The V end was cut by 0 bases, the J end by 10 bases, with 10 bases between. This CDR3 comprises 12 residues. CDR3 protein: CASSLVGGGAFF. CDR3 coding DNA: TGTGCCAGCAGCTTGGTAGGCGGGGGAGCTTTCTTT.